This T cell receptor (beta chain) was sequenced during a study of blood T cell repertoires in COVID-19. Original methodology: Researchers report that nucleated cell counts were estimated from reference gene primer amplification. Profiled with immunoSEQ multiplex PCR; TCRdb holds only in-frame clones, not every one. D and trimming come from the DNA, and the V and J calls and clone size come from that table. In the table there are about 400,000 clones, over 75% of which are singletons. V was pared by 0 bases and J by 1 base, with 9 bases of the junction left unmatched. The germline V gene encodes CDR1 SGHNT and CDR2 YYREEE (reference sequence). This CDR3 region has 18 residues.

Sequencing was done on a sample of PBMCs or T cells enriched from blood (not recorded which). The chain joins TRBV5-4 to TRBJ2-5; 10 bases fit TRBD2. This TCR derives from a woman aged 25 to 39 who had recovered from COVID-19. DNA of the CDR3: TGTGCCAGCAGCTTGGGTGCTGGTAGCGGGGGGCTCCAAGAGACCCAGTACTTC. Its protein is CASSLGAGSGGLQETQYF.